The next 17 T cell receptor beta chains were all read from a single sample in a study of regulatory T cells in long-lasting Graves disease. For TCR beta, libraries came from iRepertoire HTBI primers and Arm-PCR of CDR3 regions. TCRdb reanalysed the multiplex PCR reads using MiXCR and keeps one entry per CDR3 protein. This table holds 300,000 to 500,000 distinct CDR3 sequences, about 20% found once. Time point reported: persistent/refractory GD, antithyroid drugs over 5 years with positive TRAb. Preparation of the TCR library used RNA extracted from PBMCs. Sequenced material: peripheral blood mononuclear cells (PBMCs), taken when the disease was refractory, from a patient treated with antithyroid drugs. The source is a female donor with Graves disease.

The chain carries TRBV5-1 and TRBJ2-1; weak D call: TRBD2 (6 bases). This CDR3 is built from 15 residues. Deletions cut 3 bases from V and 5 bases from J, with 15 bases between. Germline CDR1 reads SGHRS; CDR2 reads YFSETQ. This CDR3 reads CASSWGDGRNNEQFF. The CDR3 nucleotides read TGCGCCAGCAGCTGGGGGGACGGGCGGAACAATGAGCAGTTCTTC.

J is TRBJ2-3 and V is TRBV7-2, with 7 nucleotides matching TRBD2. Germline trimming cut 1 base from V and 0 bases from J; bases unmatched to any gene: 10. CDR1 is SGHTA, CDR2 FQGNSA, per germline. The CDR3 loop spans 18 amino acids. CDR3 sequence: CASSLEGGSQRSTDTQYF. Here the CDR3 DNA reads TGTGCCAGCAGCTTAGAGGGCGGGAGCCAAAGGAGCACAGATACGCAGTATTTT.

The chain joins TRBV6-2 or TRBV6-3 to TRBJ1-5, with TRBD1 as a possible D gene (5 bases). Germline V gives CDR1 MNHEY, CDR2 SVGEGT. The CDR3 is 13 amino acids. V dropped 5 bases and J dropped 4 bases, with 9 bases sitting between them. The CDR3 spells CASSVQANQPQHF. The CDR3 DNA sequence: TGTGCCAGCAGTGTACAGGCGAATCAGCCCCAGCATTTT.

V gene TRBV12-3 or TRBV12-4 combines with J gene TRBJ1-1; 7 bases are a match to TRBD1. After removal of 5 bases from V and 5 bases from J, the junction contained 2 bases not matched to a gene. The CDR3 covers 12 residues. CDR3 amino acids: CASSRQGTEAFF. The CDR3 DNA follows: TGTGCCAGCAGTCGACAGGGAACTGAAGCTTTCTTT.

The V call is TRBV19, the J call TRBJ2-7; D gene uncertain. The CDR3 spans 12 residues. The V gene's germline CDR1 is LNHDA and CDR2 SQIVND (reference sequence). V was pared by 6 bases and J by 6 bases, with 12 bases between. DNA for the CDR3: TGTGCCAGTAGCTCCGACATCGGCGAGCAGTACTTC. The encoded protein is CASSSDIGEQYF.

There are a few counts of this clonotype. V usage is TRBV27 and J usage is TRBJ2-5; D tentatively reads TRBD1 or TRBD2 (5 bases each). Between the trimmed V and J ends, which lost 8 bases and 2 bases, there was a span of 15 bases. The CDR3 extends over 14 amino acids. Germline CDR1 is MNHEY and CDR2 is SMNVEV (reference sequence). The CDR3 loop is CASAIYGAQETQYF. The CDR3 DNA reads as TGTGCCAGCGCTATCTACGGGGCTCAAGAGACCCAGTACTTC.

This clonotype was found many times. J is TRBJ2-2 and V is TRBV29-1; a possible D gene is TRBD1 (6 bases). The CDR3 consists of 13 residues. Trimming took 3 bases from V and 5 from J, leaving 10 bases between them. Per germline, CDR1 SQVTM and CDR2 ANQGSEA. CDR3 bases: TGCAGCGTTGAGCGGCAGGGGACCGGGGAGCTGTTTTTT. As protein: CSVERQGTGELFF.

The chain couples TRBV18 to TRBJ1-2; no reliable D call. The germline V gene encodes CDR1 KGHSH and CDR2 LQKENI. With 2 bases removed from V and 4 bases from J, the gap between germline ends came to 14 bases. This CDR3 comprises 15 residues. The CDR3 DNA is TGTGCCAGCTCACCAACCGCAGGTCAAATCTATGGCTACACCTTC. Protein sequence: CASSPTAGQIYGYTF.

This clonotype was seen many times. The chain recombines TRBV12-3 or TRBV12-4 with TRBJ1-1, with TRBD1 identical over 7 bases. CDR3 length: 12 residues. The V and J ends lost 6 bases and 8 bases, in that order; junction bases with no gene match: 6. CDR3 DNA sequence: TGTGCCAGCAGAGGGCAGGGGGAAGAAGCTTTCTTT. Translating it yields CASRGQGEEAFF.

The sample holds a few counts of this clonotype. The chain carries TRBV27 and TRBJ1-1; D gene ambiguous. Germline lookup yields CDR1 MNHEY and CDR2 SMNVEV (reference sequence). The CDR3 runs 15 residues. Between the trimmed V and J ends, which lost 3 bases and 2 bases, there was a span of 13 bases. The CDR3 reads CASSLTDPFNTEAFF. The CDR3 DNA reads as TGTGCCAGCAGTTTGACGGACCCCTTTAACACTGAAGCTTTCTTT.

The rearrangement uses TRBV7-9 and TRBJ1-1; 8 bases are a match to TRBD1. Looked up from germline, CDR1 is SEHNR and CDR2 is FQNEAQ (reference sequence). The CDR3 is 15 residues long. V lost 5 bases to trimming and J lost 5 bases; unmatched junction nucleotides: 10. The CDR3 DNA follows: TGTGCCAGCAGCCCTACGACAGGGGCGGTGACTGAAGCTTTCTTT. The encoded protein is CASSPTTGAVTEAFF.

Many counts were recorded for this clonotype. The V and J genes are TRBV7-9 and TRBJ1-4; no firm D call. Germline values: CDR1 SEHNR, CDR2 FQNEAQ (reference sequence). Trimming stripped 1 base from V and 5 bases from J, with 14 bases between. The CDR3 loop spans 16 amino acids. CDR3: CASSLEGPPLNEKLFF. Written as DNA, the CDR3 is TGTGCCAGCAGCTTAGAAGGTCCGCCCCTAAATGAAAAACTGTTTTTT.

The sample holds a few counts of this clonotype. The chain employs TRBV27 and TRBJ2-5; D uncertain. Germline V gene lookup returns CDR1 MNHEY and CDR2 SMNVEV (reference sequence). The V gene lost 9 bases and the J gene lost 4 bases, with 9 bases spanning the gap. The CDR3 runs to 11 residues. As DNA, the CDR3 is TGTGCCAGTCAACTGGGAGAGACCCAGTACTTC. It specifies CASQLGETQYF.

V is TRBV28 and J is TRBJ2-3, with TRBD1 matching over 7 bases. The CDR3 spans 17 residues. Unmatched junction bases numbered 13, after V lost 3 bases and J lost 4 bases. Germline CDR1 reads MDHEN; CDR2 reads SYDVKM. This CDR3 is CASSFSEDRFLADTQYF. In nucleotides, the CDR3 is TGTGCCAGCAGTTTCTCCGAGGACAGGTTCTTGGCAGATACGCAGTATTTT.

This clonotype has a handful of counts. The rearrangement joins TRBV5-6 to TRBJ1-1; D possibly corresponds to TRBD1 (5 bases). Per the germline V gene, CDR1 is SGHDT and CDR2 is YYEEEE. This CDR3 is built from 17 residues. The ends were cut back, 0 bases at V and 0 bases at J, with 15 bases in the middle. The chain's CDR3 is CASSLAGRDLMNTEAFF. The CDR3 DNA is TGTGCCAGCAGCTTGGCCGGGCGGGACCTGATGAACACTGAAGCTTTCTTT. Drawing the rest from reference TRBV5-6 and TRBJ1-1, the complete variable domain is DAGVTQSPTHLIKTRGQQVTLRCSPKSGHDTVSWYQQALGQGPQFIFQYYEEEERQRGNFPDRFSGHQFPNYSSELNVNALLLGDSALYLCASSLAGRDLMNTEAFFGQGTRLTVV.

This clonotype was counted at least ten times. The V gene is TRBV6-5, the J gene TRBJ2-7; 8 bases fit TRBD2. CDR3 length: 15 residues. The germline V gene encodes CDR1 MNHEY and CDR2 SVGAGI. Germline trimming cut 0 bases from V and 3 bases from J; bases unmatched to any gene: 4. CDR3 DNA sequence: TGTGCCAGCAGTTACTCGAGTAGCGGGAACTACGAGCAGTACTTC. This codes for CASSYSSSGNYEQYF.

This clonotype was picked up many times. This chain links TRBV27 with TRBJ1-4; 7 positions agree with TRBD1. From germline, CDR1 is MNHEY and CDR2 SMNVEV (reference sequence). CDR3 length: 15 amino acids. V lost 5 bases to trimming and J lost 6 bases; unmatched junction nucleotides: 9. For the CDR3, the DNA is TGTGCCAGCAGTCGTCACAGGGGACGGGATGAAAAACTGTTTTTT. This translates into CASSRHRGRDEKLFF.